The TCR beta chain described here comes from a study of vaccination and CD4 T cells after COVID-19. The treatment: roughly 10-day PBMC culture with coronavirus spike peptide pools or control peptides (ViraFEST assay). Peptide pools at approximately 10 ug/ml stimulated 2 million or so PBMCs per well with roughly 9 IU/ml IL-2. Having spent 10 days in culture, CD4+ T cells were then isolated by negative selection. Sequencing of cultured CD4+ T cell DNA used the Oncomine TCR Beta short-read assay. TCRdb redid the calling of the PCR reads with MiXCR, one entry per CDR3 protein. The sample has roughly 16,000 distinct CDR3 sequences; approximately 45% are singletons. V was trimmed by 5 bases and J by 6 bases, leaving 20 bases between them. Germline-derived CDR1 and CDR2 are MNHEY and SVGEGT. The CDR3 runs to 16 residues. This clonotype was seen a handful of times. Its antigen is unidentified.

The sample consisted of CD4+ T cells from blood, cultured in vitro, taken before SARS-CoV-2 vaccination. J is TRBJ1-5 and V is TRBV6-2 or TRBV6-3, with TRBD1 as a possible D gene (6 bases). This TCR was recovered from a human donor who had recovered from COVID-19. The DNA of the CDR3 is TGTGCCAGCAGTCCCCGGTCTCCGGGGGCGGTTCAGCCCCAGCATTTT. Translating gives CASSPRSPGAVQPQHF.